The entry below gives a single TCR beta chain sequence along with its context. Its antigen is unidentified. Researchers ran the PCR with 60 Vbeta and 13 Jbeta primers. Clones were read by immunoSEQ multiplex PCR, and TCRdb kept only the in-frame ones, dropping some. The table lists around 200,000 clones, 82% of them singletons. This sample is part of a study of cytomegalovirus exposure and HLA in healthy donors. The study, taken as a whole, reports: A classifier reportedly called cytomegalovirus status with high sensitivity and specificity.

In germline, CDR1 is SGHTS, CDR2 YDEGEE. There are 16 residues in the CDR3. V gave up 0 bases and J gave up 4 bases, with 17 bases separating them. Sequencing was done on a sample of PBMCs. The TCR was taken from a woman between 40 and 50 years old in good health and CMV-seronegative. V usage is TRBV5-8 and J usage is TRBJ2-7, with D maybe TRBD2 (5 bases). This CDR3 is CASSLAGISGVYEQYF. DNA for the CDR3: TGTGCCAGCAGCTTGGCGGGAATTTCTGGGGTGTACGAGCAGTACTTC.